Below are 2 T cell receptor beta chains sequenced from a single sample in a study of blood T cell repertoires in COVID-19. Here immunoSEQ multiplex PCR was the method, and the copy in TCRdb shows in-frame clones only, minus some. The table records 150,000 to 200,000 clones, about 90% of them present only once. Source material: peripheral blood. The receptors originated from a woman aged 60 to 75 with COVID-19, enrolled during active disease.

V is TRBV15 and J is TRBJ1-2; 8 bases fit TRBD1. The trim removed 0 bases at V and 6 bases at J, leaving 6 bases unmatched. The CDR3 is made up of 15 amino acids. The V gene's germline CDR1 is LNHNV and CDR2 YYDKDF (reference sequence). CDR3 sequence: CATSRDLRGRDGYTF. The CDR3 DNA follows: TGTGCCACCAGCAGAGATCTCAGGGGGCGAGATGGCTACACCTTC.

The genes are TRBV12-3 or TRBV12-4 and TRBJ1-5; the D is unclear. CDR3 length: 13 amino acids. Between the trimmed V and J ends, which lost 2 bases and 6 bases, there was a span of 8 bases. The CDR3 DNA reads TGTGCCAGCAGTTTACAGGCACTTCAGCCCCAGCATTTT. It codes for CASSLQALQPQHF.